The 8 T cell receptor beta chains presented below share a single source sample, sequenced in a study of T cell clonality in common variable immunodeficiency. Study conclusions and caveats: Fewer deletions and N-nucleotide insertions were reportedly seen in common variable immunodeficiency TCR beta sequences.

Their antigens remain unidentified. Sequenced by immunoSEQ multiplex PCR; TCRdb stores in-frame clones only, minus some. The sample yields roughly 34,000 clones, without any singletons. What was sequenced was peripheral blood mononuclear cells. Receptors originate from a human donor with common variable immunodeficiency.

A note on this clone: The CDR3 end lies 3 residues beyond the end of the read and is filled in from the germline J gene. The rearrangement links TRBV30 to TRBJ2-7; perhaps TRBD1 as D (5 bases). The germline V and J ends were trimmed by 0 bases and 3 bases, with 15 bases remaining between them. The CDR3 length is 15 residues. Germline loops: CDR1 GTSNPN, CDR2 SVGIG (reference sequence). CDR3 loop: CAWSVGPGLNYEQYF. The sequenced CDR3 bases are TGTGCCTGGAGTGTAGGTCCAGGGCTTAACTACGAG. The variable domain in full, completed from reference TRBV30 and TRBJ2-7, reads SQTIHQWPATLVQPVGSPLSLECTVEGTSNPNLYWYRQAAGRGLQLLFYSVGIGQISSEVPQNLSASRPQDRQFILSSKKLLLSDSGFYLCAWSVGPGLNYEQYFGPGTRLTVT.

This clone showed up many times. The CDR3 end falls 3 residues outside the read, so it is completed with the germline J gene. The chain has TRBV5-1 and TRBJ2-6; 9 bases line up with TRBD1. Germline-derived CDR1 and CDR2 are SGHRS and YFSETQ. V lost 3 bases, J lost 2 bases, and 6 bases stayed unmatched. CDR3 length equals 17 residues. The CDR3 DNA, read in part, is TGCGCCAGCAGCTCCAGAGGACAGGGGCCTGGGGCCAACGTC. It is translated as CASSSRGQGPGANV. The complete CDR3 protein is CASSSRGQGPGANVLTF.

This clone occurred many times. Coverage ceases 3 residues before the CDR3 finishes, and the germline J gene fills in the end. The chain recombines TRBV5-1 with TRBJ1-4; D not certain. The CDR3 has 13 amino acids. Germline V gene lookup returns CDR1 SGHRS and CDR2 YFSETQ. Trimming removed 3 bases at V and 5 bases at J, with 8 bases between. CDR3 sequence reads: CASSYRQNEKLFF. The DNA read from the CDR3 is TGCGCCAGCAGCTACAGACAAAATGAAAAA. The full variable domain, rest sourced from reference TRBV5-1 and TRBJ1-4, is KAGVTQTPRYLIKTRGQQVTLSCSPISGHRSVSWYQQTPGQGLQFLFEYFSETQRNKGNFPGRFSGRQFSNSRSEMNVSTLELGDSALYLCASSYRQNEKLFFGSGTQLSVL.

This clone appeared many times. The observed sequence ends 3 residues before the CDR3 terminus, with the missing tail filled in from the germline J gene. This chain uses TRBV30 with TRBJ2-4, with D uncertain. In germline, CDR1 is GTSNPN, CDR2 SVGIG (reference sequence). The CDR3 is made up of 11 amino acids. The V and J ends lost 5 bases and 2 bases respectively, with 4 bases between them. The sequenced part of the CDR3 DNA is TGTGCCTGGGGCTCCAAAAACATT. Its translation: CAWGSKNI. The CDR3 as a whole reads CAWGSKNIQYF.

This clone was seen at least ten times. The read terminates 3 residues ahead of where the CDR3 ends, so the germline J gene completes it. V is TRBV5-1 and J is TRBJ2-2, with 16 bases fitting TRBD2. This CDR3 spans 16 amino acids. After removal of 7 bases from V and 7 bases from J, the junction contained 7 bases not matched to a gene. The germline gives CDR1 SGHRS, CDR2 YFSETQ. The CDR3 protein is CASSGTSGRANGELFF. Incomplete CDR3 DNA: TGCGCCAGCTCCGGGACTAGCGGGAGGGCCAACGGGGAG.

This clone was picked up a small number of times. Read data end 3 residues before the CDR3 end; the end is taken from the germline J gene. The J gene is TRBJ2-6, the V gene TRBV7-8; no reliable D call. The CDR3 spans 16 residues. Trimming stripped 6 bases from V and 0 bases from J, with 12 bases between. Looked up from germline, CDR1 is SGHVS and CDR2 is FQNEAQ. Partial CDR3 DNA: TGTGCCAGCAGGTCTGGCCCGGGCTCTGGGGCCAACGTC. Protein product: CASRSGPGSGANV. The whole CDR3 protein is CASRSGPGSGANVLTF. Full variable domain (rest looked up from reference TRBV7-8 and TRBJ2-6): GAGVSQSPRYKVAKRGQDVALRCDPISGHVSLFWYQQALGQGPEFLTYFQNEAQLDKSGLPSDRFFAERPEGSVSTLKIQRTQQEDSAVYLCASRSGPGSGANVLTFGAGSRLTVL.

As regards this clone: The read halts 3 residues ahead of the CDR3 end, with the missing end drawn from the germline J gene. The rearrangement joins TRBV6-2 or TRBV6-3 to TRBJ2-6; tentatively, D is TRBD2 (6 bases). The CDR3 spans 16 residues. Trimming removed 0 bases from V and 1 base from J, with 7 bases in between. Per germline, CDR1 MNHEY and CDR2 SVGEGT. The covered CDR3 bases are TGTGCCAGCAGTTACTCACGGGGGTCTGGGGCCAACGTC. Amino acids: CASSYSRGSGANV. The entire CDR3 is CASSYSRGSGANVLTF.

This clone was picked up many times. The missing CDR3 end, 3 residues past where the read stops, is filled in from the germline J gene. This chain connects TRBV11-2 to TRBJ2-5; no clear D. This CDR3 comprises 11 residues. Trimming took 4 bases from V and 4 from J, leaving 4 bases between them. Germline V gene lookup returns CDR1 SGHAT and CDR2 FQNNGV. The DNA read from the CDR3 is TGTGCCAGCAGCTCCATAGAGACC. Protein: CASSSIET. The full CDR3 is CASSSIETQYF.